A single sample is the source of the 21 T cell receptor beta chains below, sequenced in a study of cytomegalovirus exposure and HLA in healthy donors. Method: immunoSEQ multiplex PCR; TCRdb's copy keeps in-frame clones and lacks some. The profile shows about 56,000 clones, around 93% of them singletons. The sample comprised PBMCs. These receptors all come from a woman under 30 in good health and CMV-seropositive.

This chain uses TRBV11-2 with TRBJ1-1; 10 positions match TRBD1. J lost 2 bases, V lost 5 bases, and 5 bases had no gene match. There are 15 residues in the CDR3. CDR1 and CDR2 (germline): SGHAT, FQNNGV. CDR3 region: CASSPDRGINTEAFF. DNA for the CDR3: TGTGCCAGCAGCCCGGACAGGGGGATCAACACTGAAGCTTTCTTT.

This clone occurred once. This chain connects TRBV4-3 to TRBJ2-7; TRBD2 matches 13 bases. The CDR3 covers 15 residues. V was clipped by 2 bases and J by 2 bases; unmatched bases: 0. Per germline, CDR1 LGHNA and CDR2 YSLEER. CDR3 in amino acids: CASSQTSGGAYEQYF. The CDR3 DNA reads as TGCGCCAGCAGCCAAACTAGCGGGGGGGCCTACGAGCAGTACTTC.

This chain connects TRBV19 to TRBJ1-6, with 10 positions matching TRBD1. The CDR3 consists of 14 residues. The V gene's germline CDR1 is LNHDA and CDR2 SQIVND (reference sequence). V dropped 7 bases and J dropped 7; count of bases not matched to a gene: 4. CDR3 in amino acids: CASNPTGGNSPLHF. The CDR3 bases are TGTGCCAGTAATCCGACAGGGGGCAATTCACCCCTCCACTTT.

The rearrangement links TRBV29-1 to TRBJ2-3, with TRBD1 identical over 9 bases. Germline V gives CDR1 SQVTM, CDR2 ANQGSEA. CDR3 length equals 18 residues. With 0 bases clipped from V and 4 bases from J, the junction kept 14 bases outside the gene matches. CDR3 bases: TGCAGCGTTGAAGATCGGGTCCGAGGGACAGGGCGTGCAGATACGCAGTATTTT. This encodes CSVEDRVRGTGRADTQYF.

The chain is built from TRBV6-4 and TRBJ2-2; 8 positions match TRBD1. Trimming removed 8 bases from V and 0 bases from J; junction bases left unmatched: 5. CDR1 is MRHNA and CDR2 is SNTAGT in the germline V gene. The CDR3 sequence is 15 residues long. The CDR3 DNA reads TGTGCCAGCGGGACAGGACAGTCGAACACCGGGGAGCTGTTTTTT. Translated: CASGTGQSNTGELFF.

The chain is built from TRBV19 and TRBJ1-1, with 8 bases identical to TRBD1. The CDR3 totals 14 residues. The V segment lost 6 bases and the J segment 7 bases; nucleotides outside the gene matches: 10. Germline CDR1 and CDR2: LNHDA and SQIVND (reference sequence). CDR3 DNA: TGTGCCAGTAGCAAATCAGGGGGCTATGATGAAGCTTTCTTT. It is translated as CASSKSGGYDEAFF.

The chain is built from TRBV19 and TRBJ1-6, with TRBD1 identical over 7 bases. V shed 6 bases and J 0 bases; nucleotides not matched to a gene: 8. This CDR3 spans 17 amino acids. Germline V CDR1 and CDR2: LNHDA, SQIVND (reference sequence). CDR3 loop: CASRWGQTNSYNSPLHF. In DNA, the CDR3 is TGTGCCAGTAGATGGGGACAGACCAACTCCTATAATTCACCCCTCCACTTT.

V usage is TRBV6-4 and J usage is TRBJ2-3; 7 bases agree with TRBD1. CDR3 length: 17 amino acids. Trimming at V came to 3 bases and at J to 4 bases, leaving 13 bases not matched to a gene. The germline CDR1 and CDR2 sequences are MRHNA and SNTAGT. CDR3 residues: CASSDDEGRGGADTQYF. The CDR3 nucleotides read TGTGCCAGCAGTGATGACGAGGGTCGAGGGGGCGCAGATACGCAGTATTTT.

This clone showed up just once. The chain employs TRBV5-6 and TRBJ1-6, with 8 bases fitting TRBD1. V gave up 2 bases and J gave up 7 bases; unmatched junction bases: 2. The CDR3 loop spans 14 amino acids. Germline V gene lookup returns CDR1 SGHDT and CDR2 YYEEEE. The CDR3 reads CASSFTGGNSPLHF. CDR3 nucleotide sequence: TGTGCCAGCAGCTTCACAGGGGGGAATTCACCCCTCCACTTT.

This chain joins TRBV4-1 and TRBJ1-2; tentatively, D is TRBD1 (6 bases). The CDR3 is made up of 15 amino acids. The germline gives CDR1 MGHRA, CDR2 YSYEKL. V shed 6 bases and J shed 0 bases, with 14 bases lying between them. CDR3 DNA sequence: TGCGCCAGCAGTCAAACAGGGAGCTCTAACTATGGCTACACCTTC. Translated, it gives CASSQTGSSNYGYTF.

This chain links TRBV6-1 with TRBJ2-3, with unresolved D. The germline gives CDR1 MNHNS, CDR2 SASEGT. The length of the CDR3 is 15 residues. The ends were cut back, 5 bases at V and 2 bases at J, with 14 bases in the middle. CDR3 sequence reads: CASSQTSSLTDTQYF. In DNA, the CDR3 is TGTGCCAGCAGTCAAACCAGTTCCCTCACAGATACGCAGTATTTT.

Only a few counts were recorded for this clone. This chain connects TRBV2 to TRBJ1-1; D might be TRBD1 (5 bases). CDR1 is SNHLY and CDR2 is FYNNEI in the germline V gene. The CDR3 consists of 17 residues. V lost 4 bases, J lost 0 bases, and 18 bases lay in between. CDR3 nucleotides: TGTGCCAGCAGTGGACGGCAGGGTAGGTTGGTGAACACTGAAGCTTTCTTT. This sequence encodes CASSGRQGRLVNTEAFF.

The CDR3 DNA sequence: TGTGCCAGTAGTACCCACCGGGGTACTGGAAACACCATATATTTT. Encoded protein: CASSTHRGTGNTIYF. The chain recombines TRBV19 with TRBJ1-3; no reliable D call. CDR3 length equals 15 residues. CDR1 LNHDA and CDR2 SQIVND come from the germline V gene (reference sequence). V lost 4 bases and J 2 bases, leaving 12 bases between the germline ends.

V is TRBV18 and J is TRBJ2-5; 8 bases align to TRBD2. The J segment lost 4 bases and the V segment lost 0 bases, leaving 4 bases of the junction unmatched. The CDR3 length is 15 residues. In germline, CDR1 is KGHSH, CDR2 LQKENI. The CDR3: CASSPPGLAGETQYF. The CDR3 DNA sequence: TGTGCCAGCTCACCACCGGGGCTAGCGGGAGAGACCCAGTACTTC.

This sequence joins TRBV6-5 and TRBJ1-5; TRBD1 agrees at 11 bases. The trim removed 6 bases at V and 5 bases at J, leaving 6 bases unmatched. Germline V lookup: CDR1 MNHEY, CDR2 SVGAGI. The CDR3 is 15 amino acids. As DNA, the CDR3 is TGTGCCAGCAGCGGGACAGGGGGTTCGCATCAGCCCCAGCATTTT. It codes for CASSGTGGSHQPQHF.

The V call is TRBV4-1, the J call TRBJ2-7; 8 bases are shared with TRBD1. This CDR3 region has 15 residues. V trimming: 6 bases; J trimming: 7 bases; junction bases outside the gene matches: 14. Per germline, CDR1 MGHRA and CDR2 YSYEKL. CDR3 sequence reads: CASSPTGVRSWEQYF. CDR3 nucleotides: TGCGCCAGCAGTCCGACAGGGGTCCGCTCTTGGGAGCAGTACTTC.

V gene TRBV11-2 combines with J gene TRBJ1-2, with 7 nucleotides matching TRBD1. CDR1 and CDR2 (germline): SGHAT, FQNNGV. J lost 7 bases, V lost 5 bases, and 4 bases had no gene match. This CDR3 comprises 12 residues. The DNA of the CDR3 is TGTGCCAGCAGCACCCACAGGGGTGGCTACACCTTC. It is translated as CASSTHRGGYTF.

The chain links TRBV7-2 to TRBJ2-5, with 12 bases identical to TRBD2. CDR3 length: 16 amino acids. Germline CDR1 is SGHTA and CDR2 is FQGNSA. The junction had 9 bases not matched to a gene; V was cut back by 5 bases and J by 5 bases. This CDR3 is CASSSRTSGARETQYF. CDR3 in DNA: TGTGCCAGCAGCAGTCGGACTAGCGGGGCCCGGGAGACCCAGTACTTC. Based on the CDR3 plus reference TRBV7-2 and TRBJ2-5, the full variable domain is GAGVSQSPSNKVTEKGKDVELRCDPISGHTALYWYRQSLGQGLEFLIYFQGNSAPDKSGLPSDRFSAERTGGSVSTLTIQRTQQEDSAVYLCASSSRTSGARETQYFGPGTRLLVL.

The chain combines TRBV2 with TRBJ1-2; the D is unclear. Trimming removed 8 bases at V and 7 bases at J, with 17 bases between. The V gene's germline CDR1 is SNHLY and CDR2 FYNNEI. The CDR3 has 13 residues. The CDR3 spells CASLELAGGGYTF. Written as DNA, the CDR3 is TGTGCCAGCCTAGAGTTGGCTGGAGGTGGCTACACCTTC.

This clone is a singleton in its sample. The chain uses TRBV7-2 and TRBJ2-2; TRBD2 matches 7 bases. The CDR3 length is 15 residues. Germline loops: CDR1 SGHTA, CDR2 FQGNSA. V lost 5 bases and J lost 4; bases outside the gene matches: 7. The CDR3 sequence is CASSPRLASTGELFF. Written as DNA, the CDR3 is TGTGCCAGCAGCCCTCGACTAGCCTCCACCGGGGAGCTGTTTTTT. Combining the CDR3 with reference TRBV7-2 and TRBJ2-2 gives the whole variable domain GAGVSQSPSNKVTEKGKDVELRCDPISGHTALYWYRQSLGQGLEFLIYFQGNSAPDKSGLPSDRFSAERTGGSVSTLTIQRTQQEDSAVYLCASSPRLASTGELFFGEGSRLTVL.

This clone was detected once. The chain employs TRBV11-1 and TRBJ1-2, with D perhaps matching TRBD1 (5 bases). Germline values: CDR1 SGHAT, CDR2 FQDESV (reference sequence). The CDR3 has 15 residues. V dropped 1 base and J dropped 2 bases, with 11 bases sitting between them. The CDR3 is CASSLGDRANYGYTF. The CDR3 DNA follows: TGTGCCAGCAGCTTAGGAGACAGAGCCAACTATGGCTACACCTTC.